Listed here are 26 T cell receptor beta chains from one sample, sequenced in a study of cytomegalovirus exposure and HLA in healthy donors. PCR primers comprised 60 Vbeta and 13 Jbeta primers. Here immunoSEQ multiplex PCR was the method, and the copy in TCRdb shows in-frame clones only, minus some. Here the sample spans over 20,000 clones, about four fifths being singletons. The sample taken for sequencing was PBMCs. Receptor source: a male donor in good health and CMV-seronegative.

Turning to this clone: An end of the junction does not agree with germline; a read error may underlie this. This rearrangement joins TRBV5-8 to TRBJ1-5; 7 bases match TRBD1. In germline, CDR1 is SGHTS, CDR2 YDEGEE. The CDR3 covers 13 residues. The CDR3 protein is CASSPGPGTVVDF. CDR3 in DNA: TGTGCCAGCAGCCCCGGTCCCGGGACAGTCGTGGATTTT.

The gene calls are TRBV11-2 and TRBJ2-2, with D possibly TRBD1 on 5 matching bases. V lost 2 bases and J 4 bases, leaving 8 bases between the germline ends. Germline V gene sequence: CDR1 SGHAT, CDR2 FQNNGV. The CDR3 runs 14 residues. CDR3 sequence reads: CASSLQGATGELFF. CDR3 DNA sequence: TGTGCCAGCAGCTTACAGGGTGCCACCGGGGAGCTGTTTTTT.

The gene calls are TRBV25-1 and TRBJ1-2; 9 positions match TRBD1. The ends lost 3 bases at V and 4 bases at J; junction bases unmatched: 3. The germline V gene encodes CDR1 MGHDK and CDR2 SYGVNS. The length of the CDR3 is 14 residues. CDR3 sequence (DNA): TGTGCCAGCAGTGATCGGGACAGGGCCTATGGCTACACCTTC. Translating gives CASSDRDRAYGYTF.

This chain uses TRBV19 with TRBJ2-5; TRBD1 matches at 8 bases. The J call may be in error: the DNA end matches TRBJ2-7 better. CDR3 size: 13 residues. The germline V gene encodes CDR1 LNHDA and CDR2 SQIVND (reference sequence). CDR3: CASSTPGQGEQYF. The CDR3 nucleotides are TGTGCCAGTAGTACCCCTGGACAGGGCGAGCAGTACTTC.

The CDR3 is CASSMDRWTGELFF. Here the CDR3 DNA reads TGTGCCAGTAGTATGGACAGGTGGACCGGGGAGCTGTTTTTT. The chain uses TRBV19 and TRBJ2-2, with TRBD1 matching over 7 bases. The V gene's germline CDR1 is LNHDA and CDR2 SQIVND (reference sequence). The CDR3 is 14 residues long. The junction had 3 bases not matched to a gene; V was cut back by 3 bases and J by 5 bases.

The chain recombines TRBV19 with TRBJ2-2, with D tentatively TRBD2 (5 bases). Trimming pared 1 base from V and 5 bases from J, leaving 5 bases between. The CDR3 is 13 residues long. Germline-derived CDR1 and CDR2 are LNHDA and SQIVND (reference sequence). In DNA, the CDR3 is TGTGCCAGTAGTATAGGACTAACCGGGGAGCTGTTTTTT. Translating it yields CASSIGLTGELFF.

V gene TRBV4-3 combines with J gene TRBJ2-2; TRBD1 is a possible D gene (6 bases). Germline CDR1 and CDR2: LGHNA and YSLEER. The CDR3 runs 14 residues. Trimming pared 3 bases from V and 6 bases from J, leaving 11 bases between. CDR3 sequence reads: CASSHSTGPGELFF. CDR3 sequence (DNA): TGCGCCAGCAGCCACTCGACAGGCCCCGGGGAGCTGTTTTTT.

This clone was seen only a few times. The chain employs TRBV11-1 and TRBJ2-1, with 7 positions matching TRBD1. There are 15 residues in the CDR3. Trimming took 7 bases from V and 4 from J; bases not matched to a gene: 10. The germline CDR1 and CDR2 sequences are SGHAT and FQDESV (reference sequence). The CDR3 DNA is TGTGCCAGCACAGAAACAGGGGAGCTTTACAATGAGCAGTTCTTC. Its protein product is CASTETGELYNEQFF. The complete variable domain, with remaining parts taken from reference TRBV11-1 and TRBJ2-1, reads EAEVAQSPRYKITEKSQAVAFWCDPISGHATLYWYRQILGQGPELLVQFQDESVVDDSQLPKDRFSAERLKGVDSTLKIQPAELGDSAMYLCASTETGELYNEQFFGPGTRLTVL.

This clone was detected once. The rearrangement joins TRBV30 to TRBJ2-7; perhaps TRBD1 as D (5 bases). CDR1 and CDR2 (germline): GTSNPN, SVGIG (reference sequence). The CDR3 loop spans 12 amino acids. The V gene lost 1 base and the J gene lost 2 bases, with 6 bases spanning the gap. DNA of the CDR3: TGTGCCTGGAGTGCAGGGACCTACGAGCAGTACTTC. It is translated as CAWSAGTYEQYF.

The chain has TRBV11-2 and TRBJ2-1; TRBD1 matches 8 bases. CDR1 and CDR2 (germline): SGHAT, FQNNGV. V was pared by 4 bases and J by 4 bases, with 6 bases of the junction left unmatched. There are 15 residues in the CDR3. Here the CDR3 DNA reads TGTGCCAGCAGCTCCACCGACAGGGGATACAATGAGCAGTTCTTC. Translated: CASSSTDRGYNEQFF.

This clone was seen once. The chain links TRBV5-1 to TRBJ2-1; 8 bases are a match to TRBD2. Per the germline V gene, CDR1 is SGHRS and CDR2 is YFSETQ. The V segment lost 6 bases and the J segment 2 bases; nucleotides outside the gene matches: 7. The CDR3 is 15 amino acids. In DNA form, the CDR3 reads TGCGCCAGCACCGGGGGGGCGAGGACCTACAATGAGCAGTTCTTC. As protein: CASTGGARTYNEQFF.

The sample holds a few counts of this clone. CDR3 nucleotides: TGTGCCAGCAGCACGAACCGGGAAGAAAATGAAGCTTTCTTT. Amino acid sequence: CASSTNREENEAFF. The rearrangement links TRBV5-4 to TRBJ1-1; D gene ambiguous. V shed 4 bases and J shed 7 bases, with 17 bases lying between them. The CDR3 runs 14 residues. CDR1 is SGHNT, CDR2 YYREEE, per germline (reference sequence).

In this sample, this clone turned up once. CDR3: CASRSAGGGRSGANVLTF. The DNA for the CDR3 is TGTGCCAGTAGATCCGCCGGGGGAGGGCGCTCTGGGGCCAACGTCCTGACTTTC. The chain joins TRBV19 to TRBJ2-6; TRBD2 aligns across 7 bases. The junction had 11 bases not matched to a gene; V was cut back by 6 bases and J by 0 bases. The CDR3 is 18 residues long. Germline V CDR1 and CDR2: LNHDA, SQIVND (reference sequence).

The V gene is TRBV28, the J gene TRBJ1-1; 8 nucleotides align to TRBD1. V shed 4 bases, J shed 1 base, and the junction held 8 bases outside the gene matches. The CDR3 is 16 amino acids. The V gene's germline CDR1 is MDHEN and CDR2 SYDVKM. CDR3 protein: CASSSLLQGENTEAFF. In DNA, the CDR3 is TGTGCCAGCAGTTCTCTCTTACAGGGGGAGAACACTGAAGCTTTCTTT.

This chain uses TRBV6-1 with TRBJ2-5; tentatively, D is TRBD2 (6 bases). The CDR3 covers 13 residues. CDR1 and CDR2 from the germline V gene are MNHNS and SASEGT. Trimming left V 7 bases short and J 3 bases short, with 12 bases between. CDR3 sequence (DNA): TGTGCCAGCACCTTGCGGGAAGAAGAGACCCAGTACTTC. Protein product: CASTLREEETQYF.

The genes are TRBV18 and TRBJ1-1, with TRBD1 matching over 7 bases. V trimming: 2 bases; J trimming: 3 bases; junction bases outside the gene matches: 9. The CDR3 runs 16 residues. Germline assignment: CDR1 KGHSH and CDR2 LQKENI. The CDR3 DNA is TGTGCCAGCTCACCAAGTTTGAGGGGGCGGGACACTGAAGCTTTCTTT. Amino acid sequence: CASSPSLRGRDTEAFF.

V gene TRBV7-2 combines with J gene TRBJ2-5; TRBD1 agrees at 9 bases. CDR3 length: 13 residues. V shed 5 bases, J shed 5 bases, and the junction held 3 bases outside the gene matches. Germline V gene sequence: CDR1 SGHTA, CDR2 FQGNSA. Written as DNA, the CDR3 is TGTGCCAGCAGCCGGACAGGGGTGGAGACCCAGTACTTC. It codes for CASSRTGVETQYF.

This sequence joins TRBV4-3 and TRBJ2-3; 9 bases match TRBD1. Trimming cost V 0 bases and J 4 bases; bases outside gene matches: 11. This CDR3 spans 18 amino acids. Germline V gene data show CDR1 as LGHNA and CDR2 as YSLEER. As DNA, the CDR3 is TGCGCCAGCAGCCAAGACGGGACAGGGAGAGGTTGGGCAGATACGCAGTATTTT. Its translation: CASSQDGTGRGWADTQYF.

On this clone itself: The germline gene is not matched at one end of the junction; a read error may be the cause. The V gene is TRBV7-9, the J gene TRBJ2-3; D possibly corresponds to TRBD2 (7 bases). This CDR3 contains 16 residues. The V gene's germline CDR1 is SEHNR and CDR2 FQNEAQ (reference sequence). The DNA of the CDR3 is TGTTCCAGCAGCCTCCACAGCCGGGGGGCCGGGGATACGCAGTATTTT. It translates to CSSSLHSRGAGDTQYF.

This sequence joins TRBV19 and TRBJ2-1; D is undetermined. V lost 10 bases to trimming and J lost 4 bases, with 14 bases between them. The germline CDR1 and CDR2 sequences are LNHDA and SQIVND (reference sequence). This CDR3 is built from 13 residues. CDR3 sequence: CATSSQAYNEQFF. CDR3 in DNA: TGTGCCACCTCCTCCCAGGCTTACAATGAGCAGTTCTTC. Full variable domain (outside the CDR3, taken from reference TRBV19 and TRBJ2-1): DGGITQSPKYLFRKEGQNVTLSCEQNLNHDAMYWYRQDPGQGLRLIYYSQIVNDFQKGDIAEGYSVSREKKESFPLTVTSAQKNPTAFYLCATSSQAYNEQFFGPGTRLTVL.

This clone appeared once. The chain is built from TRBV5-6 and TRBJ2-5, with 8 bases lining up with TRBD1. The CDR3 has 17 residues. Trimming cost V 0 bases and J 5 bases; bases outside gene matches: 12. Germline lookup yields CDR1 SGHDT and CDR2 YYEEEE. The CDR3 DNA sequence: TGTGCCAGCAGCTTGGACTGGGGGACAGGCTGGGAGGAGACCCAGTACTTC. Amino acid sequence: CASSLDWGTGWEETQYF.

This sequence joins TRBV2 and TRBJ2-5; no reliable D call. The germline V gene encodes CDR1 SNHLY and CDR2 FYNNEI. Between the trimmed V and J ends, which lost 6 bases and 4 bases, there was a span of 6 bases. The CDR3 is 11 residues long. CDR3 in DNA: TGTGCCAGCAGAGCGAGAGAGACCCAGTACTTC. This translates into CASRARETQYF. The full variable domain, its missing parts supplied by reference TRBV2 and TRBJ2-5, is EPEVTQTPSHQVTQMGQEVILRCVPISNHLYFYWYRQILGQKVEFLVSFYNNEISEKSEIFDDQFSVERPDGSNFTLKIRSTKLEDSAMYFCASRARETQYFGPGTRLLVL.

This sequence joins TRBV6-5 and TRBJ2-3, with 7 nucleotides matching TRBD2. Germline CDR1 MNHEY, CDR2 SVGAGI. V shed 8 bases, J shed 4 bases, and the junction held 9 bases outside the gene matches. The CDR3 extends over 14 amino acids. Here the CDR3 DNA reads TGTGCCAGCGGTGAGCGGGATAGCGCAGATACGCAGTATTTT. It is translated as CASGERDSADTQYF.

This clone turned up a few times. J is TRBJ2-1 and V is TRBV19; the match to TRBD2 covers 8 bases. CDR3 length equals 14 residues. Germline loops: CDR1 LNHDA, CDR2 SQIVND (reference sequence). The V and J ends lost 3 bases and 9 bases, in that order; junction bases with no gene match: 7. CDR3 DNA sequence: TGTGCCAGTAGTATGCTAGCGGGCACCGGTGAGCAGTTCTTC. This codes for CASSMLAGTGEQFF. Using reference TRBV19 and TRBJ2-1 for the parts outside the CDR3, the full variable domain is DGGITQSPKYLFRKEGQNVTLSCEQNLNHDAMYWYRQDPGQGLRLIYYSQIVNDFQKGDIAEGYSVSREKKESFPLTVTSAQKNPTAFYLCASSMLAGTGEQFFGPGTRLTVL.

The gene calls are TRBV29-1 and TRBJ2-3, with 9 bases fitting TRBD2. Germline V gene sequence: CDR1 SQVTM, CDR2 ANQGSEA. The CDR3 has 14 amino acids. Trimming took 4 bases from V and 5 from J; bases not matched to a gene: 7. This chain's CDR3 is CSVVELLAGDTQYF. CDR3 DNA sequence: TGCAGCGTTGTAGAATTACTAGCGGGAGATACGCAGTATTTT.

This chain connects TRBV10-1 to TRBJ1-1, with TRBD1 matching over 8 bases. Unmatched junction bases numbered 14, after V lost 6 bases and J lost 11 bases. The CDR3 contains 14 residues. CDR1 and CDR2 (germline): WNHNN, SYGVQD (reference sequence). CDR3 bases: TGCGCCAGCAGCGATCGGACAGGGCCGCTTGGGGCTTTCTTT. Translated, it gives CASSDRTGPLGAFF.